This T cell receptor (beta chain) was retrieved from a study of CD4+ T cells in melanoma (dated by TCRdb to the early 2020s). Background on the whole study: The study examined neoantigen-specific CD4+ T cells in human melanoma. What the study reported, not specific to this receptor: The report described a correlation between neoantigen-specific CD4+ T cells and the function of CD8+ T cells, macrophages and B cells. Neoantigen-specific CD4+ T cells in melanoma were reported to have a range of differentiation states.

The CDR3 numbers 16 residues from cysteine through phenylalanine. The retained sequence is limited to the CDR3, 48 bases, with the frame set at the first base. Looking up the germline V gene (reference sequence) yields CDR1 GTSNPN and CDR2 SVGIG. V loses 0 bases of germline sequence and J loses 1 base, and the interval between the two ends is 15 bases. A remark on this clone: It has no known antigen specificity. No base quality information exists; no much larger clone differs at one position.

Libraries were made using the immunoSEQ multiplex PCR assay. In its TCRdb copy, this immuneACCESS table keeps in-frame sequences only and misses some clones. Where compared with another copy, unresolved V genes explain less than half of these, and the others have no known cause. This sample gives about 9,900 clones in total; about 78% of them show up just once. The leading ten clones occupy approximately 24% of the sample. The donors were people with melanoma. The chain joins TRBV30 to TRBJ2-5; the D gene identity is not certain. The clonotype originates from a human donor with melanoma. Sequencing was carried out using tumor tissue. The bases are TGTGCCTGGAGTGTACTAACCATGGGCCCCCAAGAGACCCAGTACTTC. Its protein reads: CAWSVLTMGPQETQYF.